The sequence of this TCR beta chain was determined in a study of blood T cell repertoires in COVID-19. Study overall: Italy, Spain and the United States were the sources of the convalescent and acute COVID-19 samples. In each case, the material was cDNA or gDNA derived from T cells, B-cell-depleted T cells, or PBMCs.

Trimming removed 12 bases from V and 0 bases from J, with 15 bases in between. CDR3 length: 14 amino acids. CDR1 is KGHDR and CDR2 is SFDVKD in the germline V gene. Original methodology: Reference gene primer amplification in the assay estimated nucleated cell counts. Assay used: immunoSEQ multiplex PCR; TCRdb lists only in-frame clones, some missing. V and J calls and clone size are copied from that table; D and trimming were computed from the DNA. Of about 190,000 clones in the sample, roughly 90% were seen once. Sequencing input: peripheral blood. The chain has TRBV24-1 and TRBJ2-3; D perhaps matches TRBD2 (5 bases). This TCR derives from a man aged 45-65 years with acute or convalescent COVID-19. DNA for the CDR3: TGTGCCGCCGGATCCAAGCGGAGCACAGATACGCAGTATTTT. Protein sequence: CAAGSKRSTDTQYF.